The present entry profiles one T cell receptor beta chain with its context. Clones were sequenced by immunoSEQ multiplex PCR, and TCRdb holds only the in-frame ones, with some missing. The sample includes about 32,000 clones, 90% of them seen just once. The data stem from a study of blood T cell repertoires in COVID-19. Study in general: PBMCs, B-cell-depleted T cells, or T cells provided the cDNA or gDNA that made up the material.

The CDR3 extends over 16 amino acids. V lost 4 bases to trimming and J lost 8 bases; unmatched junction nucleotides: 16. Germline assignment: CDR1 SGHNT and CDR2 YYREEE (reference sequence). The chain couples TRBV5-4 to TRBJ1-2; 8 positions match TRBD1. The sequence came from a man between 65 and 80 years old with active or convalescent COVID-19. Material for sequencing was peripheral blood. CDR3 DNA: TGTGCCAGCAGCCCCTCTTCTGCAGGGGGCGTTGAAGGCTACACCTTC. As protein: CASSPSSAGGVEGYTF.